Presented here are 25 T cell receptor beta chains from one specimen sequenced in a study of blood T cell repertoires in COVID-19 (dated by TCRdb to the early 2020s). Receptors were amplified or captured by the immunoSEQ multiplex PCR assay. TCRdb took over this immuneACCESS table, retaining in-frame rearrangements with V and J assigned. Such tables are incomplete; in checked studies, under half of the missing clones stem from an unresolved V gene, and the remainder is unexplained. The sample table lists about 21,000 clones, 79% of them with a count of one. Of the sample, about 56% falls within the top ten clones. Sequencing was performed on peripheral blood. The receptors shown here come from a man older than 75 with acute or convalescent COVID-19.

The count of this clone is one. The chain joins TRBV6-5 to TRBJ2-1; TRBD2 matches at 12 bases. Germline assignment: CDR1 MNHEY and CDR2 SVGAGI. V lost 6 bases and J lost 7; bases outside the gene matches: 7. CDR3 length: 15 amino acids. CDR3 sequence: CASSLTSGRSNEQFF. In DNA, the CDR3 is TGTGCCAGCAGCCTTACTAGCGGGAGGTCTAATGAGCAGTTCTTC.

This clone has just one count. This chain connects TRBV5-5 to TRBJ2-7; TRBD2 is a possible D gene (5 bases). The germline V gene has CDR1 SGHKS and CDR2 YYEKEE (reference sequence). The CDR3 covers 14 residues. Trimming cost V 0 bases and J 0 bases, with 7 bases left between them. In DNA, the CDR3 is TGTGCCAGCAGCTTGGTGGGGAGCTCCTACGAGCAGTACTTC. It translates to CASSLVGSSYEQYF.

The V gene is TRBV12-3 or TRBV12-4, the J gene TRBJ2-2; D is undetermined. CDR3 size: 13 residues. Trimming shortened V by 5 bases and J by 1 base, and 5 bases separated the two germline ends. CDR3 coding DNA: TGTGCCAGCAGTCCACAGAACACCGGGGAGCTGTTTTTT. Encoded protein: CASSPQNTGELFF.

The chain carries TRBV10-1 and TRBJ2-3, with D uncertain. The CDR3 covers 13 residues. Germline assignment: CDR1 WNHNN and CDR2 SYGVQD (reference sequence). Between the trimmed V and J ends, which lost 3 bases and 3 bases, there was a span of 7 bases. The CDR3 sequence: CASSEAGTDTQYF. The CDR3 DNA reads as TGCGCCAGCAGTGAAGCTGGTACAGATACGCAGTATTTT.

CDR3 sequence (DNA): TGTGCCATCAGTGAGTCGGGACAGGGGGCTATGTTCACTGAAGCTTTCTTT. The encoded protein is CAISESGQGAMFTEAFF. This chain links TRBV10-3 with TRBJ1-1; TRBD1 matches 12 bases. The CDR3 is 17 amino acids. Germline trimming cut 0 bases from V and 4 bases from J; bases unmatched to any gene: 6. CDR1 ENHRY and CDR2 SYGVKD come from the germline V gene.

CDR3 nucleotides: TGTGCCAGCAGTTCCACTACCCTAGCCGAAGCTTTCTTT. It codes for CASSSTTLAEAFF. This sequence joins TRBV27 and TRBJ1-1, with D hard to call. The CDR3 runs 13 residues. Per germline, CDR1 MNHEY and CDR2 SMNVEV (reference sequence). The V gene lost 4 bases and the J gene lost 8 bases, with 14 bases spanning the gap.

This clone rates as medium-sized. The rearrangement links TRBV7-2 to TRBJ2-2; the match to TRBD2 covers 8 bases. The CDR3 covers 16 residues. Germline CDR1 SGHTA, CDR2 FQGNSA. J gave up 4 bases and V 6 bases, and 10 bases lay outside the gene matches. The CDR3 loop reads CASSRIASGSTGELFF. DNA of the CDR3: TGTGCCAGCAGTCGCATCGCCAGCGGGAGCACCGGGGAGCTGTTTTTT.

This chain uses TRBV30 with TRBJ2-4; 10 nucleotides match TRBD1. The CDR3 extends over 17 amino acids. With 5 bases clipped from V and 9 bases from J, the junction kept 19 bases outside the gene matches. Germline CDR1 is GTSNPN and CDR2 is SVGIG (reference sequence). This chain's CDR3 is CAWGRQGAGNLPGIQYF. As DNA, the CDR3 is TGTGCCTGGGGACGACAGGGGGCAGGGAACTTACCCGGCATTCAGTACTTC.

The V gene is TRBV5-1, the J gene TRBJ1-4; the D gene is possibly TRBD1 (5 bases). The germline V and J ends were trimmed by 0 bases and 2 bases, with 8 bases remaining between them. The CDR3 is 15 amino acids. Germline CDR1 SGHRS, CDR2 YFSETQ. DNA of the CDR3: TGCGCCAGCAGCTTGGAGGGGATCACTAATGAAAAACTGTTTTTT. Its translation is CASSLEGITNEKLFF. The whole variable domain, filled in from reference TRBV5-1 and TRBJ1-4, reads KAGVTQTPRYLIKTRGQQVTLSCSPISGHRSVSWYQQTPGQGLQFLFEYFSETQRNKGNFPGRFSGRQFSNSRSEMNVSTLELGDSALYLCASSLEGITNEKLFFGSGTQLSVL.

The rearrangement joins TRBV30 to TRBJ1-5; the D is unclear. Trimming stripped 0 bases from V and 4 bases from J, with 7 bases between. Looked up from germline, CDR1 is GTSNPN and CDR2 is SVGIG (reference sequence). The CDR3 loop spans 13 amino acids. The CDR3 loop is CAWSVGLNQPQHF. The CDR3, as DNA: TGTGCCTGGAGTGTCGGTCTAAATCAGCCCCAGCATTTT.

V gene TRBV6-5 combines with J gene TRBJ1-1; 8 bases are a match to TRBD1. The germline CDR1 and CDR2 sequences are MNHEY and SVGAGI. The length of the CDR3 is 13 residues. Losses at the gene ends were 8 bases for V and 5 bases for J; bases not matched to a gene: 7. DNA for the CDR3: TGTGCCAGCTATAATACAGGGGGGACTGAAGCTTTCTTT. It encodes CASYNTGGTEAFF.

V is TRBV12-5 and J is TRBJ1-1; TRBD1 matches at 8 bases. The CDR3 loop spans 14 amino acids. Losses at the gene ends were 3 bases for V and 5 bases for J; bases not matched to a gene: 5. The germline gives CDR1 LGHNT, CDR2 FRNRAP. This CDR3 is CASGLGQGWTEAFF. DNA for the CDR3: TGTGCTAGTGGTTTAGGACAGGGATGGACTGAAGCTTTCTTT.

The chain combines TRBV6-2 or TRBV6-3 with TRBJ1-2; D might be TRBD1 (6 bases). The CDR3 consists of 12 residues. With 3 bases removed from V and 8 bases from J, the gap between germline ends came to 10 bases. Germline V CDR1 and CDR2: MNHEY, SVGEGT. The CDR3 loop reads CASSYTGIGYTF. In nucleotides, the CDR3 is TGTGCCAGCAGTTATACAGGGATCGGCTACACCTTC.

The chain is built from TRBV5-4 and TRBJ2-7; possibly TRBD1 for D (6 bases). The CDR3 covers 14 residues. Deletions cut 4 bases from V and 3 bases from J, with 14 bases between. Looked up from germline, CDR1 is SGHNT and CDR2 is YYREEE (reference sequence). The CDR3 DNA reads TGTGCCAGCAGCCTTACAGGGATAAACTACGAGCAGTACTTC. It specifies CASSLTGINYEQYF.

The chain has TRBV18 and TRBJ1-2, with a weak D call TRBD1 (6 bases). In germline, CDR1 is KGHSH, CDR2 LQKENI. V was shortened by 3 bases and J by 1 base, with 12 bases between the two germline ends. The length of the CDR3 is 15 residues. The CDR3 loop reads CASSPRSDSNYGYTF. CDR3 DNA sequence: TGTGCCAGCTCACCCAGGTCGGACAGTAACTATGGCTACACCTTC. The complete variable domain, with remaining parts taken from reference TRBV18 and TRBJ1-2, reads NAGVMQNPRHLVRRRGQEARLRCSPMKGHSHVYWYRQLPEEGLKFMVYLQKENIIDESGMPKERFSAEFPKEGPSILRIQQVVRGDSAAYFCASSPRSDSNYGYTFGSGTRLTVV.

This CDR3 reads CASSSGTSGANTGELFF. The CDR3 nucleotides are TGTGCCAGCAGCTCCGGGACTAGCGGGGCGAACACCGGGGAGCTGTTTTTT. The V and J genes are TRBV11-2 and TRBJ2-2; the match to TRBD2 covers 13 bases. J gave up 0 bases and V 4 bases, and 2 bases lay outside the gene matches. CDR1 SGHAT and CDR2 FQNNGV come from the germline V gene. The CDR3 covers 17 residues.

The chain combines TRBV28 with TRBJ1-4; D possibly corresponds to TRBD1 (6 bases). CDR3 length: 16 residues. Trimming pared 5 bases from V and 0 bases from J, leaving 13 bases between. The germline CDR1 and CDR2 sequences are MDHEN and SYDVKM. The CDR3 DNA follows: TGTGCCAGCAGTGCAACAGGGTTTGCAACTAATGAAAAACTGTTTTTT. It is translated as CASSATGFATNEKLFF.

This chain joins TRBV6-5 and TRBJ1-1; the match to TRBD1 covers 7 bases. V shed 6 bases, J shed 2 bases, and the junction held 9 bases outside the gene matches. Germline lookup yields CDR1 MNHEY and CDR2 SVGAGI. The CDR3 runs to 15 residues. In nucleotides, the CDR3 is TGTGCCAGCAGCCCCCACGGGACAGCCAACACTGAAGCTTTCTTT. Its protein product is CASSPHGTANTEAFF.

The CDR3 DNA reads as TGTGCCAGCAAGCGGGACTCCTACGAGCAGTACTTC. This codes for CASKRDSYEQYF. The rearrangement uses TRBV6-6 and TRBJ2-7; 7 bases fit TRBD2. The V gene end was trimmed by 7 bases and the J gene end by 0 bases; junction bases not matched to a gene: 0. The germline V gene has CDR1 MNHNY and CDR2 SVGAGI (reference sequence). The CDR3 is 12 amino acids.

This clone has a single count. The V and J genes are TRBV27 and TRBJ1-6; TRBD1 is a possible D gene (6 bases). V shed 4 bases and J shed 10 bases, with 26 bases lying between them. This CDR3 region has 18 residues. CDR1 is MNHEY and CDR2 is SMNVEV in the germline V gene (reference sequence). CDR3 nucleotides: TGTGCCAGCAGTTACTCCCGAAAAACGGGACACCTACTCTCACCCCTCCACTTT. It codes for CASSYSRKTGHLLSPLHF.

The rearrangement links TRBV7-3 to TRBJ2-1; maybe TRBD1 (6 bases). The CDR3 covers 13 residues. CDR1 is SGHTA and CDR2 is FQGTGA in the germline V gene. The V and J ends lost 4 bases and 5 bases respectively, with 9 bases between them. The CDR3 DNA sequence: TGTGCCAGCAGCTCTGGACAGAACAATGAGCAGTTCTTC. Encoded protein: CASSSGQNNEQFF.

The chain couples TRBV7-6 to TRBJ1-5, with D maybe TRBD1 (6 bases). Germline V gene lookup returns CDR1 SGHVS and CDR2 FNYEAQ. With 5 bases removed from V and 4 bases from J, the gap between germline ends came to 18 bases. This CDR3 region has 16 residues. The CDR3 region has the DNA TGTGCCAGCAGCCTACTCCCGGGACACCCAAATCAGCCCCAGCATTTT. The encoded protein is CASSLLPGHPNQPQHF.

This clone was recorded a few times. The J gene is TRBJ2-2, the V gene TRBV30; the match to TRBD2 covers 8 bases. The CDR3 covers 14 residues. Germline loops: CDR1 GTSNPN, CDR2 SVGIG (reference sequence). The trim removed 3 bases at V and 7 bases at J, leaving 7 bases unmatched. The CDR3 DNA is TGTGCCTGGAGCCTAGCGGGTTCCGACGGGGAGCTGTTTTTT. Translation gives CAWSLAGSDGELFF.

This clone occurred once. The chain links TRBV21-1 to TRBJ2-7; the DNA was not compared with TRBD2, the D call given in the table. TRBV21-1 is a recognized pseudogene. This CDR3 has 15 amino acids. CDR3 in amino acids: CASSTQEGRRYEQYV. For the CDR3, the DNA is TGTGCCAGCAGCACCCAAGAAGGACGGAGGTACGAGCAGTACGTC.

CDR3 in amino acids: CASSLPPPGLAITGELFF. DNA for the CDR3: TGTGCCAGCAGTTTACCTCCACCGGGACTAGCGATCACCGGGGAGCTGTTTTTT. This chain connects TRBV11-2 to TRBJ2-2, with 10 bases lining up with TRBD2. The length of the CDR3 is 18 residues. Germline trimming cut 6 bases from V and 4 bases from J; bases unmatched to any gene: 14. Germline CDR1 is SGHAT and CDR2 is FQNNGV.